The sequence of this T cell receptor beta chain was determined in a study of T-cell memory formation after mild COVID-19. TCRdb analysed the 5' RACE reads with MiXCR anew, one entry per CDR3 protein. The sample includes under 600,000 distinct CDR3 sequences, roughly a fifth of them seen just once. This sequence originates from an adult woman who had mild COVID-19 (a few samples of this study predate the infection). Cell type and time point are not known. The material sequenced was PBMCs or a T cell subset sorted from them (not recorded which).

This chain's CDR3 is CASSQWTIGEQFF. CDR3 DNA: TGTGCCAGCAGCCAATGGACCATCGGTGAGCAGTTCTTC. The J gene is TRBJ2-1, the V gene TRBV14; no reliable D call. Germline CDR1 is SGHDN and CDR2 is FVKESK. V was cut by 2 bases and J by 9 bases, with 11 bases left in between. The CDR3 extends over 13 amino acids.